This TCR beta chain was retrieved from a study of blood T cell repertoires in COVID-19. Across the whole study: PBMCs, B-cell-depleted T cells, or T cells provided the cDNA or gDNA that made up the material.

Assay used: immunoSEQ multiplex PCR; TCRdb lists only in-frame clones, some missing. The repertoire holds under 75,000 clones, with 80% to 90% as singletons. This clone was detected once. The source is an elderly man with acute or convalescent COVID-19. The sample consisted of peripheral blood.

CDR3: CASSYGTGGRMNTEAFF. CDR3 nucleotide sequence: TGTGCCAGCAGCTACGGGACAGGGGGCCGAATGAACACTGAAGCTTTCTTT. The J gene is TRBJ1-1, the V gene TRBV4-2; TRBD1 agrees at 12 bases. CDR1 and CDR2 from the germline V gene are LGHNA and YNFKEQ. The CDR3 contains 17 residues. V lost 5 bases, J lost 0 bases, and 7 bases stayed unmatched.